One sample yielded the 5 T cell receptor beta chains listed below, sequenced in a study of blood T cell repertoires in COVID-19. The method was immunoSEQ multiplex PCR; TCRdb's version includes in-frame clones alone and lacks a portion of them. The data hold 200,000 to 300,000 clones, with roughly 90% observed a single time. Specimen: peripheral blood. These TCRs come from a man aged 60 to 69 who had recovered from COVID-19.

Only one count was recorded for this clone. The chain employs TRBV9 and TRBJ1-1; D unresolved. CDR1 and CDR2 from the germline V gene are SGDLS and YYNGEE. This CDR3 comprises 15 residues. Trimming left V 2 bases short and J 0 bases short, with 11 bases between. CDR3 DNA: TGTGCCAGCAGCGTCCACGACAAGATGAACACTGAAGCTTTCTTT. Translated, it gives CASSVHDKMNTEAFF. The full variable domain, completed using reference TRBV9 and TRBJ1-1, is DSGVTQTPKHLITATGQRVTLRCSPRSGDLSVYWYQQSLDQGLQFLIQYYNGEERAKGNILERFSAQQFPDLHSELNLSSLELGDSALYFCASSVHDKMNTEAFFGQGTRLTVV.

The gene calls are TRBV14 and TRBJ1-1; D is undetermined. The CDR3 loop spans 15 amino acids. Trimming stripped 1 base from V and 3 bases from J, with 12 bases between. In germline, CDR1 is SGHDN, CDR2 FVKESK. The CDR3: CASSQVRQRDTEAFF. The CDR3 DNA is TGTGCCAGCAGCCAAGTGCGGCAACGCGACACTGAAGCTTTCTTT.

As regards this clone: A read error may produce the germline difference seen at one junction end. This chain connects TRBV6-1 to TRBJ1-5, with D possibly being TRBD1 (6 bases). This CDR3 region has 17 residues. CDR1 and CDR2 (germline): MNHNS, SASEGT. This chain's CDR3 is CASSEFTGIGRNQPQHF. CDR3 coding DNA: TGTGCCAGCAGTGAATTTACAGGGATAGGGCGCAATCAGCCTCAGCATTTT.

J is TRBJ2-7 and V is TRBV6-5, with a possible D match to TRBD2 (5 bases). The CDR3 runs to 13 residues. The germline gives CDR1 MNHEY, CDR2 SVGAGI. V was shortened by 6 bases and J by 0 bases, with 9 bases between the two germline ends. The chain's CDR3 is CASRRVASYEQYF. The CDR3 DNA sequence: TGTGCCAGCAGGAGGGTAGCCTCCTACGAGCAGTACTTC.

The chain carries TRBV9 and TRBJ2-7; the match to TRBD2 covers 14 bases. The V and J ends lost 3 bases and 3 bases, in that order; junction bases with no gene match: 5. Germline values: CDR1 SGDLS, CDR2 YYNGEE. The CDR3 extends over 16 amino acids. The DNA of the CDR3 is TGTGCCAGCAGCGAGGGACTAGCGGGGGCCAACTACGAGCAGTACTTC. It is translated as CASSEGLAGANYEQYF.